The text below deals with one T cell receptor (beta chain). The antigen remains undetermined. Isolated RNA was reverse transcribed in full, so expressed TCRB transcripts were sequenced. The data were produced by immunoSEQ multiplex PCR, yet TCRdb's version contains in-frame clones alone and is incomplete. The sample has fewer than 200,000 clones, less than 9.5% seen once. The sample is drawn from a study of beta chain features in type 1 diabetes. Overall study findings and caveats: Within each of all four CD4+ subsets, Type 1 diabetes patients had TCRB CDR3s that were moderately but significantly shorter.

V lost 0 bases to trimming and J lost 4 bases; unmatched junction nucleotides: 3. Germline values: CDR1 KGHSH, CDR2 LQKENI. The CDR3 consists of 15 residues. Blood was drawn once from each donor into heparinised tubes. The draws averaged around 0.12 L. The clonotype originates from a man younger than 30 in good health. The specimen was central memory CD4+ T cells from blood. The chain employs TRBV18 and TRBJ2-7; 10 bases are shared with TRBD1. The CDR3 nucleotides read TGTGCCAGCTCACCACCAGGGACAGGGGCTTACGAGCAGTACTTC. Translating it yields CASSPPGTGAYEQYF. Complete variable domain (other parts from reference TRBV18 and TRBJ2-7): NAGVMQNPRHLVRRRGQEARLRCSPMKGHSHVYWYRQLPEEGLKFMVYLQKENIIDESGMPKERFSAEFPKEGPSILRIQQVVRGDSAAYFCASSPPGTGAYEQYFGPGTRLTVT.